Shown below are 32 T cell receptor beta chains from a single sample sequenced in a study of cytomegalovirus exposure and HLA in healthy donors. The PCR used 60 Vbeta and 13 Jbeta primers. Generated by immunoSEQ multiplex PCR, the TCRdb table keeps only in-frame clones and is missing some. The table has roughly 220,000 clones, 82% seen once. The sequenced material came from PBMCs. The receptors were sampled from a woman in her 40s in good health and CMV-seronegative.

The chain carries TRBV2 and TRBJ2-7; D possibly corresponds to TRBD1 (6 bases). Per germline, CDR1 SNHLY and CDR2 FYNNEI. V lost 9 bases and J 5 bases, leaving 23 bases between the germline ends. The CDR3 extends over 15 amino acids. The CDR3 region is CARAEQGSRGDEQYF. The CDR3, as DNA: TGTGCCAGGGCGGAACAGGGTTCAAGAGGGGACGAGCAGTACTTC. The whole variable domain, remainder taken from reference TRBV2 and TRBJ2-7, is EPEVTQTPSHQVTQMGQEVILRCVPISNHLYFYWYRQILGQKVEFLVSFYNNEISEKSEIFDDQFSVERPDGSNFTLKIRSTKLEDSAMYFCARAEQGSRGDEQYFGPGTRLTVT.

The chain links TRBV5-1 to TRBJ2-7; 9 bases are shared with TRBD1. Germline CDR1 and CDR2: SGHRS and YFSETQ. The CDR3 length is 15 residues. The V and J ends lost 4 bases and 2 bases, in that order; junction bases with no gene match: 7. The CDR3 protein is CASSRAGTGPYEQYF. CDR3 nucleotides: TGCGCCAGCAGCAGAGCCGGGACAGGGCCCTACGAGCAGTACTTC.

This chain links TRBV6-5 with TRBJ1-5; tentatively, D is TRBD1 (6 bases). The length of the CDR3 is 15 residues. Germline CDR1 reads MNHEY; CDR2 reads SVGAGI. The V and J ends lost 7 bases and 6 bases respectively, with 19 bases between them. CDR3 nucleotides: TGTGCCAGCACCCCAGGGGCCAGTCTAGGTCAGCCCCAGCATTTT. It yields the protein CASTPGASLGQPQHF.

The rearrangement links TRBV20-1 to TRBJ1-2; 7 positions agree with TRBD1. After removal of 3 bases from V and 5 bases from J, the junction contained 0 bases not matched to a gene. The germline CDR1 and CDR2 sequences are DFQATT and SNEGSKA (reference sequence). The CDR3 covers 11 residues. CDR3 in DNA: TGCAGTGCTAGGACAGGGTATGGCTACACCTTC. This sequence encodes CSARTGYGYTF.

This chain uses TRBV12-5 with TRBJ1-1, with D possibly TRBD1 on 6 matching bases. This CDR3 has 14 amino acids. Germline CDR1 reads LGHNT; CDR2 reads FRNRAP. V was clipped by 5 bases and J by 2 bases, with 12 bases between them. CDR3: CASGKDSLNTEAFF. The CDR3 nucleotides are TGTGCTAGTGGTAAGGACAGTTTAAACACTGAAGCTTTCTTT.

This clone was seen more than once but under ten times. The CDR3 DNA sequence: TGTGCCAGCCAACTCGGCGGGAGGGTTCCCGAGACCCAGTACTTC. Its translation: CASQLGGRVPETQYF. The rearrangement joins TRBV7-2 to TRBJ2-5; 9 bases are shared with TRBD2. Germline assignment: CDR1 SGHTA and CDR2 FQGNSA. J was trimmed by 5 bases and V by 8 bases; bases with no gene match: 12. This CDR3 is built from 15 residues.

CDR3 DNA: TGTGCCAGCAGCGGGAAGCGGGAGTTGGGGACCCAGTACTTC. This gives the protein CASSGKRELGTQYF. The chain carries TRBV7-9 and TRBJ2-5; the match to TRBD2 covers 8 bases. CDR1 is SEHNR and CDR2 is FQNEAQ in the germline V gene (reference sequence). Unmatched junction bases numbered 9, after V lost 5 bases and J lost 7 bases. This CDR3 has 14 amino acids. The whole variable domain, remainder taken from reference TRBV7-9 and TRBJ2-5, is DTGVSQNPRHKITKRGQNVTFRCDPISEHNRLYWYRQTLGQGPEFLTYFQNEAQLEKSRLLSDRFSAERPKGSFSTLEIQRTEQGDSAMYLCASSGKRELGTQYFGPGTRLLVL.

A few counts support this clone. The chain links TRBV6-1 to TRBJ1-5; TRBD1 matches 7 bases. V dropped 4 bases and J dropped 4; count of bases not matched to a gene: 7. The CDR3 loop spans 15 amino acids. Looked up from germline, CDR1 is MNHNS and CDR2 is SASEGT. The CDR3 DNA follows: TGTGCCAGCAGTGTTGTTACAGGGGTTAATCAGCCCCAGCATTTT. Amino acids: CASSVVTGVNQPQHF.

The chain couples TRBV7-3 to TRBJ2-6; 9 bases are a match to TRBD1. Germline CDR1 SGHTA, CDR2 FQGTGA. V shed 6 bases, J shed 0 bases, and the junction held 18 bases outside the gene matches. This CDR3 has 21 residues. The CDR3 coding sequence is TGTGCCAGCAGTCGGACAGGGGAACCATGGCGAAGGAGCTCTGGGGCCAACGTCCTGACTTTC. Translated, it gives CASSRTGEPWRRSSGANVLTF. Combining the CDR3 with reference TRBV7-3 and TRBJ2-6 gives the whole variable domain GAGVSQTPSNKVTEKGKYVELRCDPISGHTALYWYRQSLGQGPEFLIYFQGTGAADDSGLPNDRFFAVRPEGSVSTLKIQRTERGDSAVYLCASSRTGEPWRRSSGANVLTFGAGSRLTVL.

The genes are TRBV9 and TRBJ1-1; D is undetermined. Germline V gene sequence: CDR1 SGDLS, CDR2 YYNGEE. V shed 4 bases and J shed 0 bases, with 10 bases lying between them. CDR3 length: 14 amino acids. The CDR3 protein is CASSPILLNTEAFF. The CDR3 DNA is TGTGCCAGCAGCCCCATACTTCTGAACACTGAAGCTTTCTTT.

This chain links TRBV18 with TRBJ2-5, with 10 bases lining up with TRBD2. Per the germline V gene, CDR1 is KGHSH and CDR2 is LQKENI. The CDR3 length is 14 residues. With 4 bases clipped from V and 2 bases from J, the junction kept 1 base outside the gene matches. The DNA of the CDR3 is TGTGCCAGCTCACGGGGACTAGCGCAAGAGACCCAGTACTTC. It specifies CASSRGLAQETQYF.

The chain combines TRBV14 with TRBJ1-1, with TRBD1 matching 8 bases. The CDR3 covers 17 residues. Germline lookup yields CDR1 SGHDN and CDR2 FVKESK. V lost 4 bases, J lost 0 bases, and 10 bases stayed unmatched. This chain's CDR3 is CASSPRTGSSMNTEAFF. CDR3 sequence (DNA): TGTGCCAGCAGCCCTAGGACAGGGTCCTCCATGAACACTGAAGCTTTCTTT.

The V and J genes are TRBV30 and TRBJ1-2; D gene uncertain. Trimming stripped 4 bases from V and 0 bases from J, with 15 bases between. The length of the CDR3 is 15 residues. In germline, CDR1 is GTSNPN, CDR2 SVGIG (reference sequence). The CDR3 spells CAWTRWGGTNYGYTF. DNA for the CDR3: TGTGCCTGGACCCGTTGGGGAGGAACTAACTATGGCTACACCTTC.

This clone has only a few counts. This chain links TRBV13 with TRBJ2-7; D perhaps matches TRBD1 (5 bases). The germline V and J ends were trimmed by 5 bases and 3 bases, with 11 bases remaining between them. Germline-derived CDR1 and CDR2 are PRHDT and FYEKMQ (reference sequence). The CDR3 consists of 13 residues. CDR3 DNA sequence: TGTGCCAGCAGCGAACAGGTTATCTACGAGCAGTACTTC. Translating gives CASSEQVIYEQYF.

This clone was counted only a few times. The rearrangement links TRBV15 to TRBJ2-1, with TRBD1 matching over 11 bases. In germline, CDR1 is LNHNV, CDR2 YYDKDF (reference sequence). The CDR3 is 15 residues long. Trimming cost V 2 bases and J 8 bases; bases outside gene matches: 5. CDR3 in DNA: TGTGCCACCAGCAGACCCGGGACAGGGGGTTATGAGCAGTTCTTC. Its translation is CATSRPGTGGYEQFF. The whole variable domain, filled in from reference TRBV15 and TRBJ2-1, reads DAMVIQNPRYQVTQFGKPVTLSCSQTLNHNVMYWYQQKSSQAPKLLFHYYDKDFNNEADTPDNFQSRRPNTSFCFLDIRSPGLGDTAMYLCATSRPGTGGYEQFFGPGTRLTVL.

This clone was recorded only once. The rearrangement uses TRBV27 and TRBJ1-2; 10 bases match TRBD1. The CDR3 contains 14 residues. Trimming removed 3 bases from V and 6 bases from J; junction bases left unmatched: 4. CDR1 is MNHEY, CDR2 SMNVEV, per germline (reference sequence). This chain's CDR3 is CASSLGQGLDGYTF. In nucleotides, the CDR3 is TGTGCCAGCAGTTTGGGACAGGGGCTTGATGGCTACACCTTC.

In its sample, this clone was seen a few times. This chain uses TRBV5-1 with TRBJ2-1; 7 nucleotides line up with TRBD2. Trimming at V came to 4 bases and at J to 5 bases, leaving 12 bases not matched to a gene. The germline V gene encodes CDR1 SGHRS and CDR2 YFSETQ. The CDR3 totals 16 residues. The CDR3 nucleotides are TGCGCCAGCAGCGTCGCCCACAGCGGGAACCACAATGAGCAGTTCTTC. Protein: CASSVAHSGNHNEQFF.

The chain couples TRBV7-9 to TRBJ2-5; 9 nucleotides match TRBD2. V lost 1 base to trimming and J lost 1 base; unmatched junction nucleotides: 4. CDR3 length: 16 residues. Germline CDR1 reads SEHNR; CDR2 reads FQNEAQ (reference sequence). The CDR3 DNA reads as TGTGCCAGCAGCTTAGGAACTAGCGGGCTCCAAGAGACCCAGTACTTC. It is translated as CASSLGTSGLQETQYF.

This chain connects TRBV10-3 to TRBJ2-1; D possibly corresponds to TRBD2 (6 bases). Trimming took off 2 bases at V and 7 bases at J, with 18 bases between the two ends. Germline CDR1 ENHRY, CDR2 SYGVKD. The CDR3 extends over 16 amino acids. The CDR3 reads CAISEPVISGVNEQFF. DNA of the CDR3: TGTGCCATCAGTGAGCCAGTCATATCGGGAGTAAATGAGCAGTTCTTC.

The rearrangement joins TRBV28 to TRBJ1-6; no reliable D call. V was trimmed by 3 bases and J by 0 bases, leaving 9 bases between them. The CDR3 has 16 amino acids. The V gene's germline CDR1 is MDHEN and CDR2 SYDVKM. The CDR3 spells CASSFSGSSYNSPLHF. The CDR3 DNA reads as TGTGCCAGCAGTTTCAGCGGCAGCTCCTATAATTCACCCCTCCACTTT.

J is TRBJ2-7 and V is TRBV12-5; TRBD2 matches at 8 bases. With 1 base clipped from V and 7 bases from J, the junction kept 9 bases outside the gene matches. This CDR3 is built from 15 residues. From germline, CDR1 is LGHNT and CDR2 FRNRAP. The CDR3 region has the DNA TGTGCTAGTGGTTTGGATACGGGAGGGCCGTGGGAGCAGTACTTC. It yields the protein CASGLDTGGPWEQYF.

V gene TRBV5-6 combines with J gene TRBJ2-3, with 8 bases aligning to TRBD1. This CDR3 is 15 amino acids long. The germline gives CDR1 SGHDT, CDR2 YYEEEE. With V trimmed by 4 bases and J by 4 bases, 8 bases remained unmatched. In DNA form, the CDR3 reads TGTGCCAGCAGCAGTCGGACAGGGCAGGCAGATACGCAGTATTTT. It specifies CASSSRTGQADTQYF.

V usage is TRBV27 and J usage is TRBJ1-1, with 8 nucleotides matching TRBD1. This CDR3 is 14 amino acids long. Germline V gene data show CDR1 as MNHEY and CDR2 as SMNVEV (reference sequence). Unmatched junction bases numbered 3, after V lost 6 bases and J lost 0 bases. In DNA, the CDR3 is TGTGCCAGCAGCCGACAGGGGCTGAACACTGAAGCTTTCTTT. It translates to CASSRQGLNTEAFF.

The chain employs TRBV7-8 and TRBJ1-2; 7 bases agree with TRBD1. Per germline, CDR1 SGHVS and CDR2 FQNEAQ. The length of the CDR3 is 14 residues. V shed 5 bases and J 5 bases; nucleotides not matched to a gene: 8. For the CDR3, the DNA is TGTGCCAGCAGCCGCCGGGACAGAGCGTATGGCTACACCTTC. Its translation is CASSRRDRAYGYTF.

In DNA, the CDR3 is TGTGCCTTCAGGGATTTCTCCAATTCACCCCTCCACTTT. Protein: CAFRDFSNSPLHF. This chain uses TRBV30 with TRBJ1-6, with D perhaps TRBD1 (5 bases). The V end lost 7 bases, the J end lost 7 bases, and 14 bases lay between the germline ends. The CDR3 sequence is 13 residues long. The V gene's germline CDR1 is GTSNPN and CDR2 SVGIG (reference sequence).

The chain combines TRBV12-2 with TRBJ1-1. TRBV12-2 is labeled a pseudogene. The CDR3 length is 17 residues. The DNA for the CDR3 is TGTGCTACGGCCCCACGCGGGAGTCGATACCCTTACACTGAAGCTTTCTTT. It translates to CATAPRGSRYPYTEAFF.

Here the CDR3 reads CASSLNLGGGNEQFF. In DNA form, the CDR3 reads TGCGCCAGCAGCCTGAACCTGGGGGGTGGCAATGAGCAGTTCTTC. The chain joins TRBV4-1 to TRBJ2-1; D is possibly TRBD2 (6 bases). The CDR3 contains 15 residues. V lost 4 bases and J 6 bases, leaving 16 bases between the germline ends. Germline values: CDR1 MGHRA, CDR2 YSYEKL.

The CDR3 region has the DNA TGTGCCAGCACTCAGGCAGGCGGGATCACTGAAGCTTTCTTT. Translation: CASTQAGGITEAFF. This chain joins TRBV14 and TRBJ1-1; no reliable D call. This CDR3 contains 14 residues. Trimming left V 7 bases short and J 4 bases short, with 16 bases between. The germline V gene encodes CDR1 SGHDN and CDR2 FVKESK.

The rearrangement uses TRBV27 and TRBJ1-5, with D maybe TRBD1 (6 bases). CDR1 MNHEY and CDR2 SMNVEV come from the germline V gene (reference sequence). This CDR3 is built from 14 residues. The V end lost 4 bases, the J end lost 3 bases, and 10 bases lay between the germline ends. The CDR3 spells CASSSTGYNQPQHF. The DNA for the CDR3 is TGTGCCAGCAGTTCGACAGGCTACAATCAGCCCCAGCATTTT.

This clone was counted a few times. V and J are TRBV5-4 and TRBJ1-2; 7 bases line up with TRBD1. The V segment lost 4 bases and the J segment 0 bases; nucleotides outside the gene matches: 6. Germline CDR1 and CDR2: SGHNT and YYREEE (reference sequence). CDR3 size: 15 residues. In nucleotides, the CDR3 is TGTGCCAGCAGCACCACAGGGGCGACTAACTATGGCTACACCTTC. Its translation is CASSTTGATNYGYTF.

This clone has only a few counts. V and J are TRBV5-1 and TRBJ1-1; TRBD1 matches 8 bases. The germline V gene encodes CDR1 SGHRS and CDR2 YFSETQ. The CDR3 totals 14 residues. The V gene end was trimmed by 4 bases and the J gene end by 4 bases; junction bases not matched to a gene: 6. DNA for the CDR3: TGCGCCAGCAGCATTCAACAGGGGGTCACTGAAGCTTTCTTT. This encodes CASSIQQGVTEAFF.

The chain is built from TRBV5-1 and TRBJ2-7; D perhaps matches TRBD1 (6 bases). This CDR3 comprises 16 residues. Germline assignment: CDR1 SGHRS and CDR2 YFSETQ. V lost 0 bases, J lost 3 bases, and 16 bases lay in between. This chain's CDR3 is CASSLEGWDKNYEQYF. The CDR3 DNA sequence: TGCGCCAGCAGCTTGGAGGGTTGGGACAAAAACTACGAGCAGTACTTC.